The clone carrying this T cell receptor beta chain has only a few counts. V lost 1 base to trimming and J lost 0 bases, with 13 bases between them. The CDR3 consists of 16 residues. Germline assignment: CDR1 SGHDN and CDR2 FVKESK. The data were obtained in a study of blood T cell repertoires in COVID-19. As for the study in general: Specimens from acute and convalescent COVID-19 originated in the United States, Italy and Spain. Nucleic acid was either cDNA or gDNA, and it came from T cells, B-cell-depleted T cells, or PBMCs.

As handled by the study authors: Using reference gene primer amplification, nucleated cell counts were estimated. TCRdb's table, derived via immunoSEQ multiplex PCR, lists solely in-frame clones and lacks some. V, J and clone size are taken as reported in that table, and D and trimming were inferred from the DNA itself. The data show some 180,000 clones, more than 80% seen once. The chain uses TRBV14 and TRBJ2-7; D uncertain. The clonotype originates from a woman between 55 and 75 years old with acute or convalescent COVID-19. Sequencing was performed on peripheral blood. In DNA form, the CDR3 reads TGTGCCAGCAGCCAAGTAGCCACCGTAACCTCCTACGAGCAGTACTTC. Protein: CASSQVATVTSYEQYF. Full variable domain (outside the CDR3, taken from reference TRBV14 and TRBJ2-7): EAGVTQFPSHSVIEKGQTVTLRCDPISGHDNLYWYRRVMGKEIKFLLHFVKESKQDESGMPNNRFLAERTGGTYSTLKVQPAELEDSGVYFCASSQVATVTSYEQYFGPGTRLTVT.